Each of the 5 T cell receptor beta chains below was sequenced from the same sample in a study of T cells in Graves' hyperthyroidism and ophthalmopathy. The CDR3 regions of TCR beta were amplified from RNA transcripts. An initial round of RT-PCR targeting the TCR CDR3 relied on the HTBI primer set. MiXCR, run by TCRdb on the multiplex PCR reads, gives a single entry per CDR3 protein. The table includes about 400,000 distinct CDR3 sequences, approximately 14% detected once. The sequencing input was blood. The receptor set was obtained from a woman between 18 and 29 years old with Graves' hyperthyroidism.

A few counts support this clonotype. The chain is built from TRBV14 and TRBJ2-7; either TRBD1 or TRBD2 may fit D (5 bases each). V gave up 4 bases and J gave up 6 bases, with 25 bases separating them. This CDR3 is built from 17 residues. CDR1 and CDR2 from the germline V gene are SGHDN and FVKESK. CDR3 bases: TGTGCCAGCAGCCGATGGAGTGAGGTGGGGGTCTGGGCCGAGCAGTACTTC. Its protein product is CASSRWSEVGVWAEQYF.

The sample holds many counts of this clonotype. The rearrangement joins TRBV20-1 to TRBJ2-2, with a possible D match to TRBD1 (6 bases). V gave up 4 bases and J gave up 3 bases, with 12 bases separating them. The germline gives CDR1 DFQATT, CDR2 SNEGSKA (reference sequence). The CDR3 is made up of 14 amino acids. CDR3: CSATRTVDTGELFF. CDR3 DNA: TGCAGTGCTACCCGGACAGTGGACACCGGGGAGCTGTTTTTT.

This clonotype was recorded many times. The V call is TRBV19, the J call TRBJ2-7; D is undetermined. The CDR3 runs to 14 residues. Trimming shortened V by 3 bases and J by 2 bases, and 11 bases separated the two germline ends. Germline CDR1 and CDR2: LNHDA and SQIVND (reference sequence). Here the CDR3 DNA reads TGTGCCAGTAGTATGGAGATGAGTACCTACGAGCAGTACTTC. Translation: CASSMEMSTYEQYF.

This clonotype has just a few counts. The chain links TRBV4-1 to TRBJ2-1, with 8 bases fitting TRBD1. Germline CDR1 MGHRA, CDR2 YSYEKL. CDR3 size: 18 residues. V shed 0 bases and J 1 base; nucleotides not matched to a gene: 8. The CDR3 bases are TGCGCCAGCAGCCAAGACACGATGCGGGACAGGTCCTACAATGAGCAGTTCTTC. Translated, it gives CASSQDTMRDRSYNEQFF.

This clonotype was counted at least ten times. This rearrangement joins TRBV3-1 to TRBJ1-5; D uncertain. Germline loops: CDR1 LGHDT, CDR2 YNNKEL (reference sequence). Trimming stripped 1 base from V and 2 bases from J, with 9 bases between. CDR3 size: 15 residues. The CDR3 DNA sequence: TGTGCCAGCAGCCAAGTTATCCGGTGCAATCAGCCCCAGCATTTT. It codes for CASSQVIRCNQPQHF.